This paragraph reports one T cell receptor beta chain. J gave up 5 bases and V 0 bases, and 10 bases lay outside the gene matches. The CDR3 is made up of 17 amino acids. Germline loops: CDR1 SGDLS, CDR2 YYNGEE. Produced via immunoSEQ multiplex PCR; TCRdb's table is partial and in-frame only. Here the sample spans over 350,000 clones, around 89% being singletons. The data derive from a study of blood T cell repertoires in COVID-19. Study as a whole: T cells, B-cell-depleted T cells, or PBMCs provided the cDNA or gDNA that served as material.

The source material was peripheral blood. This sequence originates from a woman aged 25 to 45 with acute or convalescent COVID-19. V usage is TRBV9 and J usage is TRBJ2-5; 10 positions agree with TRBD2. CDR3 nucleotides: TGTGCCAGCAGCGTAGGCGAGCGGGGGGGCCTCTTGGAGACCCAGTACTTC. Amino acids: CASSVGERGGLLETQYF.